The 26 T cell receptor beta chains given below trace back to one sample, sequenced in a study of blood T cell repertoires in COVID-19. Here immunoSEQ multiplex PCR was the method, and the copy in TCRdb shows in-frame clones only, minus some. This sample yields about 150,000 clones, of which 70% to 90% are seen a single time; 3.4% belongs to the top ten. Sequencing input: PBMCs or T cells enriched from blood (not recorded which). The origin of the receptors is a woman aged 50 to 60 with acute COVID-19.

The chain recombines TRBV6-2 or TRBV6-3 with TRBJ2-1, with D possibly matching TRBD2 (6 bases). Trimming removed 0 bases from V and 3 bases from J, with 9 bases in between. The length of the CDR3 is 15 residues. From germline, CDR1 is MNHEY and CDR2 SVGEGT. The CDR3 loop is CASSYSSGVYNEQFF. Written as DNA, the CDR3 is TGTGCCAGCAGTTACTCGTCGGGAGTCTACAATGAGCAGTTCTTC.

The CDR3 DNA sequence: TGCAGGATCCCCCGCAACAGTGAGCAGTTCTTC. It yields the protein CRIPRNSEQFF. The chain uses TRBV20-1 and TRBJ2-1; D uncertain. Germline CDR1 is DFQATT and CDR2 is SNEGSKA (reference sequence). The CDR3 runs to 11 residues.

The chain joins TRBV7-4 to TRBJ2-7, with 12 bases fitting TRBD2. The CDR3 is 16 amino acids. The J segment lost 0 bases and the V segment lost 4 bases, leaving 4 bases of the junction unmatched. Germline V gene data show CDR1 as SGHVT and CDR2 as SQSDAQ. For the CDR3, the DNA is TGTGCCAGCAGCTCCGGGACTAGCGGGTACTCCTACGAGCAGTACTTC. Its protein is CASSSGTSGYSYEQYF.

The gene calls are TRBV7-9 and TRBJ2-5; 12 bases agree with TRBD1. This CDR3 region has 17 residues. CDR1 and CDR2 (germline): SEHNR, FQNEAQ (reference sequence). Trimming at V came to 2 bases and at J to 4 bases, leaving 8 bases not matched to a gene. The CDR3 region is CASSLPRDRGRGETQYF. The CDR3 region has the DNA TGTGCCAGCAGCTTACCCCGGGACAGGGGGCGCGGAGAGACCCAGTACTTC.

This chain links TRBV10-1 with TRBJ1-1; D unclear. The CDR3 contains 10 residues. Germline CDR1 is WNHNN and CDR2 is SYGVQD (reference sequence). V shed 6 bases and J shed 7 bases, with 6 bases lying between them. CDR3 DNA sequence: TGCGCCAGCAGATCACTTGAAGCTTTCTTT. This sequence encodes CASRSLEAFF.

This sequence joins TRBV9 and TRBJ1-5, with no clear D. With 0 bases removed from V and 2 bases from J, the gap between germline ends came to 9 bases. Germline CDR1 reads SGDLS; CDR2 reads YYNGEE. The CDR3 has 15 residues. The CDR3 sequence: CASSVGVGGNQPQHF. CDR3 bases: TGTGCCAGCAGCGTAGGGGTCGGGGGCAATCAGCCCCAGCATTTT.

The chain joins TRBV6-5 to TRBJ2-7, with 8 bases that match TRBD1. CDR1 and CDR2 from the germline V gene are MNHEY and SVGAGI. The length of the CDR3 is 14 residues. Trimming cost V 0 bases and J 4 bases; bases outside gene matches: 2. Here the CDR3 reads CASSYSDRGYEQYF. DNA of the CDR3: TGTGCCAGCAGTTACTCCGACAGGGGTTACGAGCAGTACTTC.

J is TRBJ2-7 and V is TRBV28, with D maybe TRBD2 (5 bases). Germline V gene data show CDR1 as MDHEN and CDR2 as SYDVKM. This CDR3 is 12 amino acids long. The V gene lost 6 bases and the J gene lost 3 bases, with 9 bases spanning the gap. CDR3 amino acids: CASRDGIYEQYF. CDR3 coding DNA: TGTGCCAGCAGGGACGGGATCTACGAGCAGTACTTC.

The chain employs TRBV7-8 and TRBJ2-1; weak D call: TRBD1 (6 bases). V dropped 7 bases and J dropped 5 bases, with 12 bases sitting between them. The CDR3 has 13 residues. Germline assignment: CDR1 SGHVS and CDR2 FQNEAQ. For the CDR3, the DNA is TGTGCCAGCACCGGACAGAACCACAATGAGCAGTTCTTC. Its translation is CASTGQNHNEQFF.

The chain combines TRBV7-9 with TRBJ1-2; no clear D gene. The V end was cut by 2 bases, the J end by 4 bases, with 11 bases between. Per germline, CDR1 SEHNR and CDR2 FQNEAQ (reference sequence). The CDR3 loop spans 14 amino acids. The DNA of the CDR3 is TGTGCCAGCAGCTTACTCGAGGGTCTCTATGGCTACACCTTC. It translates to CASSLLEGLYGYTF. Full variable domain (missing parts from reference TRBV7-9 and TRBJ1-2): DTGVSQNPRHKITKRGQNVTFRCDPISEHNRLYWYRQTLGQGPEFLTYFQNEAQLEKSRLLSDRFSAERPKGSFSTLEIQRTEQGDSAMYLCASSLLEGLYGYTFGSGTRLTVV.

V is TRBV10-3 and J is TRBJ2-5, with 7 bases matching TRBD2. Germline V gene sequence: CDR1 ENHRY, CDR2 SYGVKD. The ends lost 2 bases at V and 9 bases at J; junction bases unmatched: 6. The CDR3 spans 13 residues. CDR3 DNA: TGTGCCATCAGTGAGAAGGGCGGGAGCGCCCAGTACTTC. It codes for CAISEKGGSAQYF.

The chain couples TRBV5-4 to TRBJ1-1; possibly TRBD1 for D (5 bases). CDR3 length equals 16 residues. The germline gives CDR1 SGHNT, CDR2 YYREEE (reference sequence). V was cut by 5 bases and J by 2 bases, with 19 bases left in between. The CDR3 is CASSRQGAGQNTEAFF. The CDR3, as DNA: TGTGCCAGCAGTAGACAAGGGGCAGGGCAAAACACTGAAGCTTTCTTT.

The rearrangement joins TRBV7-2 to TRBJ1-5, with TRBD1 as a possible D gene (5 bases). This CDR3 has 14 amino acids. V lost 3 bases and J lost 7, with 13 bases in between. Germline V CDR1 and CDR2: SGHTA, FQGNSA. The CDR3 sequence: CASSFYGRTQPQHF. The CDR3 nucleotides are TGTGCCAGCAGCTTCTACGGTCGGACACAGCCCCAGCATTTT.

CDR3 in amino acids: CASSSGLFTDTQYF. CDR3 nucleotide sequence: TGCGCCAGCAGCAGCGGACTTTTCACAGATACGCAGTATTTT. This chain joins TRBV5-1 and TRBJ2-3; possible D gene TRBD2, 5 bases. Germline CDR1 and CDR2: SGHRS and YFSETQ. V was cut by 4 bases and J by 2 bases, with 11 bases left in between. The length of the CDR3 is 14 residues.

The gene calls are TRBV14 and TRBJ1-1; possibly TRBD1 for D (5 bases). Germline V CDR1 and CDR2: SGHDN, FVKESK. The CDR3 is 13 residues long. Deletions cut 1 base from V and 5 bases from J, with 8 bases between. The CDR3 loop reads CASSQGSGTEAFF. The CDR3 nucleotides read TGTGCCAGCAGCCAAGGCTCAGGGACTGAAGCTTTCTTT.

CDR3 amino acids: CASSPPSVSGRAGELFF. CDR3 DNA: TGTGCCAGCAGCCCGCCATCTGTTAGCGGGAGGGCCGGGGAGCTGTTTTTT. The J gene is TRBJ2-2, the V gene TRBV7-2, with 11 bases identical to TRBD2. The CDR3 consists of 17 residues. Germline values: CDR1 SGHTA, CDR2 FQGNSA. V lost 5 bases to trimming and J lost 6 bases; unmatched junction nucleotides: 11.

CDR3: CASSVGTSAAYEQYF. The CDR3 DNA sequence: TGTGCCAGCAGCGTCGGGACTAGTGCAGCCTACGAGCAGTACTTC. The chain couples TRBV7-2 to TRBJ2-7; 8 bases line up with TRBD2. J lost 2 bases, V lost 5 bases, and 8 bases had no gene match. This CDR3 comprises 15 residues. The germline gives CDR1 SGHTA, CDR2 FQGNSA.

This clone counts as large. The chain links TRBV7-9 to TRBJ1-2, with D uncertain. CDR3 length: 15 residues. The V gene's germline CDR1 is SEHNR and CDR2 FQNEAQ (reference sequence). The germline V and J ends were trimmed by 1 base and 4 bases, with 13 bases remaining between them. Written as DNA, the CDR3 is TGTGCCAGCAGCTTAGAGACAACTGGCATCTATGGCTACACCTTC. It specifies CASSLETTGIYGYTF.

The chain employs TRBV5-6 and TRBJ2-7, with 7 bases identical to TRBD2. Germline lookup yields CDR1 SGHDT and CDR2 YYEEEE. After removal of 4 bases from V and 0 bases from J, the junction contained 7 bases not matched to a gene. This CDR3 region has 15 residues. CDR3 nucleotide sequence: TGTGCCAGCAGCGCCGGGGGGAGGGTCTCCTACGAGCAGTACTTC. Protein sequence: CASSAGGRVSYEQYF.

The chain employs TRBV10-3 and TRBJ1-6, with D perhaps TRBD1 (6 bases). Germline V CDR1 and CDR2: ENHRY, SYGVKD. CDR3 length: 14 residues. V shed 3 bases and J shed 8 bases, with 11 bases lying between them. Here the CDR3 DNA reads TGTGCCATCAGTGATAGGGACACGGATTCACCCCTCCACTTT. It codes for CAISDRDTDSPLHF.

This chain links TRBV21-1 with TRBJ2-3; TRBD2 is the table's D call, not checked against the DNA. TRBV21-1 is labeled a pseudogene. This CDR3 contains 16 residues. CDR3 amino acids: CASSKDRAGVTDTQYF. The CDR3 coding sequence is TGTGCCAGCAGCAAAGATCGGGCGGGAGTCACAGATACGCAGTATTTT.

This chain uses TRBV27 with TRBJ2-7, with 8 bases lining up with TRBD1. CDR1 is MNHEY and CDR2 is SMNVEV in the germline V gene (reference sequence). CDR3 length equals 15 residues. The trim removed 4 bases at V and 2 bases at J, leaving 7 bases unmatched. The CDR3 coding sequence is TGTGCCAGCAGTTCCTGGACAGGGAGTACCTACGAGCAGTACTTC. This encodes CASSSWTGSTYEQYF.

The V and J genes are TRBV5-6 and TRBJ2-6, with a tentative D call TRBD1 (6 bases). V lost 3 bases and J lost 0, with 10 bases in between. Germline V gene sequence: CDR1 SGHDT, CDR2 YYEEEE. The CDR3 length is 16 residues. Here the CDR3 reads CASSYLDSSGANVLTF. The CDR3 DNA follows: TGTGCCAGCAGCTACCTGGACAGCTCTGGGGCCAACGTCCTGACTTTC. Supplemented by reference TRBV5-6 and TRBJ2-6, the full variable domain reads DAGVTQSPTHLIKTRGQQVTLRCSPKSGHDTVSWYQQALGQGPQFIFQYYEEEERQRGNFPDRFSGHQFPNYSSELNVNALLLGDSALYLCASSYLDSSGANVLTFGAGSRLTVL.

The CDR3 sequence is CASSVEDRGYYGYTF. DNA of the CDR3: TGTGCCAGCAGCGTAGAGGACAGGGGGTACTATGGCTACACCTTC. This chain connects TRBV9 to TRBJ1-2; 10 bases map to TRBD1. The CDR3 is 15 amino acids. Germline values: CDR1 SGDLS, CDR2 YYNGEE. V was pared by 0 bases and J by 3 bases, with 2 bases of the junction left unmatched.

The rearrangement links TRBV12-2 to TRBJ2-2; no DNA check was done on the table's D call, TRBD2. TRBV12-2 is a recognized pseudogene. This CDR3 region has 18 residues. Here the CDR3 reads CASRLRPGGQPATGELFF. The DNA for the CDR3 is TGTGCAAGTCGCTTACGGCCCGGGGGGCAGCCTGCCACCGGGGAGCTGTTTTTT.

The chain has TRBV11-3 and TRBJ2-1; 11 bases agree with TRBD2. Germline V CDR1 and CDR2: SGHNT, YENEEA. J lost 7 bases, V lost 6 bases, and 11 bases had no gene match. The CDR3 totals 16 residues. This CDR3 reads CASSSSALAGVNEQFF. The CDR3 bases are TGTGCCAGCAGTTCCTCGGCACTAGCGGGAGTTAATGAGCAGTTCTTC.